This T cell receptor beta chain derives from a study of tumor and adjacent non-tumor tissue in lung cancer. Study at large: Histology: eleven to twelve adenocarcinoma, a couple of squamous cell carcinoma, 1 small cell lung cancer. Stage I to III disease affected 9 to 10 men and 4 or 5 women aged about 31 to 80. On average, productive TCRbeta reads reached about 4.2 million per sample. Findings and limits, study-wide: In normal lung, the top 100 clones were significantly more dominant than in tumor.

No cell sorting was done before RNA was extracted from the tissue. Points on this clonotype: Its target is unknown.

A modified ARM-PCR protocol with three rounds of nested PCR amplified TCRbeta. TCRdb reprocessed the multiplex PCR reads via MiXCR and lists one record per CDR3 protein. The profile shows about 200,000 distinct CDR3 sequences, around 71% of them singletons. The CDR3 runs to 14 residues. Germline V CDR1 and CDR2: SGHAT, FQNNGV. V lost 6 bases and J 8 bases, leaving 19 bases between the germline ends. The specimen sequenced was lung tumor tissue. This chain joins TRBV11-2 and TRBJ1-2; perhaps TRBD1 as D (6 bases). This clonotype was obtained from a man in his sixties with non-small cell lung cancer. The CDR3 here is CASRRTAGVGGYTF. For the CDR3, the DNA is TGTGCCAGCAGACGGACAGCGGGTGTGGGCGGCTACACCTTC.